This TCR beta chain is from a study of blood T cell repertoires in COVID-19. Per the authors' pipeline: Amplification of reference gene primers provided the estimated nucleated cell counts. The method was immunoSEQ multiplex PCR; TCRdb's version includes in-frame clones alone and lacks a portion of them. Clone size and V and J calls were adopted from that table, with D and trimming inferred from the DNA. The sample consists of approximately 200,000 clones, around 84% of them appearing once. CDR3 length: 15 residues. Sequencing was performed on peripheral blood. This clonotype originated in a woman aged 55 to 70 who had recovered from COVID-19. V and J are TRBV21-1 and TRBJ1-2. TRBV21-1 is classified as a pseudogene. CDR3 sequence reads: CASSKIIRREHGYTF. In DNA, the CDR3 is TGTGCCAGCAGCAAAATCATCCGCCGGGAGCATGGCTACACCTTC.